The 27 T cell receptor beta chains listed next were all sequenced from one sample in a study of blood T cell repertoires in COVID-19. Generated by immunoSEQ multiplex PCR, the TCRdb table keeps only in-frame clones and is missing some. Of about half a million clones listed, approximately 86% are singletons. Sequencing was performed on PBMCs or T cells enriched from blood (not recorded which). The receptor source for this set is a woman aged 55-69 years who had recovered from COVID-19.

This chain links TRBV3-1 (or the pseudogene TRBV3-2) with TRBJ1-5, with D possibly TRBD1 on 5 matching bases. Germline CDR1 is LGHDT and CDR2 is YNNKEL (reference sequence). The germline V and J ends were trimmed by 7 bases and 6 bases, with 25 bases remaining between them. CDR3 length: 17 residues. CDR3: CASIPLSWDSTGQPQHF. The CDR3 nucleotides read TGTGCCAGCATCCCACTTTCTTGGGACTCAACCGGTCAGCCCCAGCATTTT.

The chain combines TRBV10-3 with TRBJ1-5; 10 bases align to TRBD1. Trimming took 6 bases from V and 3 from J; bases not matched to a gene: 8. The CDR3 is made up of 16 amino acids. Germline V gene lookup returns CDR1 ENHRY and CDR2 SYGVKD. The CDR3 reads CAISPAGTGVNQPQHF. Here the CDR3 DNA reads TGTGCCATCAGCCCTGCCGGGACAGGGGTCAATCAGCCCCAGCATTTT.

This clone was observed once. The chain employs TRBV7-9 and TRBJ1-4; D is unresolved. V lost 3 bases and J 7 bases, leaving 15 bases between the germline ends. The CDR3 has 15 amino acids. Germline CDR1 reads SEHNR; CDR2 reads FQNEAQ (reference sequence). CDR3 DNA sequence: TGTGCCAGCAGCTTCGGAGTCGCTGTCGGTGAAAAACTGTTTTTT. This sequence encodes CASSFGVAVGEKLFF.

The chain carries TRBV24-1 and TRBJ2-1; D might be TRBD2 (5 bases). CDR1 KGHDR and CDR2 SFDVKD come from the germline V gene. The V end was cut by 3 bases, the J end by 7 bases, with 18 bases between. The CDR3 sequence is 16 residues long. CDR3 sequence reads: CATSDTQDARTNEQFF. The CDR3 bases are TGTGCCACCAGTGATACCCAGGACGCCAGGACTAATGAGCAGTTCTTC.

V and J are TRBV7-9 and TRBJ1-1, with D unclear. This CDR3 region has 14 residues. V shed 0 bases and J shed 6 bases, with 11 bases lying between them. CDR1 and CDR2 (germline): SEHNR, FQNEAQ (reference sequence). In DNA, the CDR3 is TGTGCCAGCAGCTTAGCCCCGGGAGGGCCTGAAGCTTTCTTT. Translated, it gives CASSLAPGGPEAFF.

The J gene is TRBJ2-2, the V gene TRBV6-6, with D tentatively TRBD1 (6 bases). CDR1 and CDR2 from the germline V gene are MNHNY and SVGAGI (reference sequence). The germline V and J ends were trimmed by 5 bases and 2 bases, with 12 bases remaining between them. The CDR3 consists of 15 residues. In DNA, the CDR3 is TGTGCCAGCAGTCGGGACAATACAAACACCGGGGAGCTGTTTTTT. Its translation: CASSRDNTNTGELFF.

This clone was counted a single time. This CDR3 reads CASSPTSGGALARGEQFF. The CDR3 coding sequence is TGTGCCAGCAGTCCGACTAGCGGGGGGGCGTTAGCTAGGGGTGAGCAGTTCTTC. The chain uses TRBV28 and TRBJ2-1, with TRBD2 identical over 14 bases. V lost 5 bases, J lost 9 bases, and 15 bases stayed unmatched. Germline lookup yields CDR1 MDHEN and CDR2 SYDVKM. This CDR3 contains 18 residues.

The chain recombines TRBV30 with TRBJ2-2, with 9 bases identical to TRBD1. Trimming took 0 bases from V and 5 from J; bases not matched to a gene: 7. Germline V gene sequence: CDR1 GTSNPN, CDR2 SVGIG (reference sequence). The CDR3 is made up of 16 amino acids. For the CDR3, the DNA is TGTGCCTGGAGTGTGTCGGGACAGGGAAATACCGGGGAGCTGTTTTTT. This translates into CAWSVSGQGNTGELFF.

CDR3 sequence: CASSQVSTGGTEAFF. CDR3 bases: TGCGCCAGCAGCCAGGTGTCGACAGGGGGCACTGAAGCTTTCTTT. The chain has TRBV4-1 and TRBJ1-1; 9 nucleotides match TRBD1. This CDR3 is built from 15 residues. CDR1 is MGHRA and CDR2 is YSYEKL in the germline V gene. The trim removed 3 bases at V and 4 bases at J, leaving 6 bases unmatched.

The chain uses TRBV24-1 and TRBJ1-1, with D possibly matching TRBD1 (6 bases). Trimming took off 8 bases at V and 5 bases at J, with 14 bases between the two ends. This CDR3 spans 13 amino acids. Per germline, CDR1 KGHDR and CDR2 SFDVKD. CDR3 residues: CATKVGQGTEAFF. In DNA, the CDR3 is TGTGCCACCAAGGTGGGCCAGGGGACTGAAGCTTTCTTT.

This chain joins TRBV27 and TRBJ2-1, with 9 nucleotides matching TRBD2. CDR1 MNHEY and CDR2 SMNVEV come from the germline V gene (reference sequence). Trimming cost V 4 bases and J 2 bases; bases outside gene matches: 9. The CDR3 is 17 amino acids. The CDR3 bases are TGTGCCAGCAGTTGGAGACCTTCTAGCGGGACCTACAATGAGCAGTTCTTC. Translating it yields CASSWRPSSGTYNEQFF.

The genes are TRBV10-2 and TRBJ1-5, with a tentative D call TRBD1 (6 bases). The CDR3 has 16 residues. Germline values: CDR1 WSHSY, CDR2 SAAADI. V lost 2 bases and J 4 bases, leaving 15 bases between the germline ends. The CDR3 spells CASSEMGRGRNQPQHF. CDR3 coding DNA: TGCGCCAGCAGTGAGATGGGCAGGGGTAGGAATCAGCCCCAGCATTTT.

V gene TRBV15 combines with J gene TRBJ1-2; TRBD1 aligns across 7 bases. CDR3 length: 15 residues. V was pared by 5 bases and J by 4 bases, with 10 bases of the junction left unmatched. The V gene's germline CDR1 is LNHNV and CDR2 YYDKDF (reference sequence). The chain's CDR3 is CATSGQGGRVYGYTF. The CDR3 DNA follows: TGTGCCACCAGCGGTCAAGGGGGCAGAGTCTATGGCTACACCTTC.

This chain joins TRBV5-1 and TRBJ2-3; 10 bases fit TRBD2. J was trimmed by 4 bases and V by 2 bases; bases with no gene match: 7. Germline CDR1 and CDR2: SGHRS and YFSETQ. The CDR3 is made up of 16 amino acids. CDR3 DNA: TGCGCCAGCAGCTTACTAGCGGGGACGGTTGCAGATACGCAGTATTTT. This gives the protein CASSLLAGTVADTQYF.

This clone has a single count. This chain links TRBV19 with TRBJ2-5; 8 bases fit TRBD1. The trim removed 5 bases at V and 1 base at J, leaving 6 bases unmatched. There are 15 residues in the CDR3. Germline V gives CDR1 LNHDA, CDR2 SQIVND (reference sequence). CDR3 loop: CASSPGTGRQETQYF. The CDR3 DNA is TGTGCCAGTAGTCCCGGGACAGGCCGCCAAGAGACCCAGTACTTC.

This chain joins TRBV19 and TRBJ2-1; possibly TRBD2 for D (6 bases). Trimming cost V 7 bases and J 2 bases, with 12 bases left between them. CDR3 length: 14 amino acids. Germline CDR1 reads LNHDA; CDR2 reads SQIVND (reference sequence). This chain's CDR3 is CASTGLPPYNEQFF. Here the CDR3 DNA reads TGTGCCAGTACCGGACTACCCCCCTACAATGAGCAGTTCTTC.

The chain recombines TRBV6-5 with TRBJ2-5; possible D gene TRBD1, 6 bases. This CDR3 comprises 14 residues. Per germline, CDR1 MNHEY and CDR2 SVGAGI. Deletions cut 7 bases from V and 5 bases from J, with 17 bases between. The CDR3 bases are TGTGCCAGCACTCCAGGGGTCCACCCGGAGACCCAGTACTTC. Its protein product is CASTPGVHPETQYF.

This chain uses TRBV7-8 with TRBJ2-2, with 10 nucleotides matching TRBD1. Trimming removed 5 bases from V and 5 bases from J; junction bases left unmatched: 8. The CDR3 covers 16 residues. Germline V gene sequence: CDR1 SGHVS, CDR2 FQNEAQ. The CDR3 protein is CASSPTDRGRTGELFF. The CDR3 nucleotides read TGTGCCAGCAGCCCAACAGACAGGGGGCGAACCGGGGAGCTGTTTTTT.

V usage is TRBV7-8 and J usage is TRBJ2-2; D is perhaps TRBD2 (6 bases). The CDR3 contains 14 residues. Germline assignment: CDR1 SGHVS and CDR2 FQNEAQ. Trimming removed 11 bases at V and 0 bases at J, with 13 bases between. The CDR3 DNA reads as TGTGCCTCGACCCCGGGGGCGAACACCGGGGAGCTGTTTTTT. This codes for CASTPGANTGELFF.

This clone was seen ten or more times. The chain combines TRBV18 with TRBJ2-6; D might be TRBD1 (5 bases). This CDR3 has 19 residues. The V gene lost 6 bases and the J gene lost 0 bases, with 21 bases spanning the gap. Germline V gives CDR1 KGHSH, CDR2 LQKENI. CDR3: CASSTRVRTRDSGANVLTF. For the CDR3, the DNA is TGTGCCAGCTCCACCAGGGTCCGGACGAGAGACTCTGGGGCCAACGTCCTGACTTTC. The full variable domain, its missing parts supplied by reference TRBV18 and TRBJ2-6, is NAGVMQNPRHLVRRRGQEARLRCSPMKGHSHVYWYRQLPEEGLKFMVYLQKENIIDESGMPKERFSAEFPKEGPSILRIQQVVRGDSAAYFCASSTRVRTRDSGANVLTFGAGSRLTVL.

The chain employs TRBV25-1 and TRBJ1-2; 12 bases agree with TRBD1. Trimming took 1 base from V and 4 from J; bases not matched to a gene: 4. The CDR3 spans 16 residues. The germline V gene has CDR1 MGHDK and CDR2 SYGVNS. The DNA of the CDR3 is TGTGCCAGCAGTGAATCAGGGACAGGGGGCTTCTATGGCTACACCTTC. Amino acid sequence: CASSESGTGGFYGYTF.

This clone occurred once. The chain joins TRBV24-1 to TRBJ2-1; 7 bases are a match to TRBD2. Germline values: CDR1 KGHDR, CDR2 SFDVKD. The V gene end was trimmed by 4 bases and the J gene end by 5 bases; junction bases not matched to a gene: 4. The CDR3 is 14 amino acids. In nucleotides, the CDR3 is TGTGCCACCAGTGACCCCGGGGGGAACAATGAGCAGTTCTTC. This gives the protein CATSDPGGNNEQFF.

V is TRBV6-5 and J is TRBJ1-2; 7 bases line up with TRBD1. Looked up from germline, CDR1 is MNHEY and CDR2 is SVGAGI. The junction had 8 bases not matched to a gene; V was cut back by 6 bases and J by 4 bases. This CDR3 is 14 amino acids long. CDR3 amino acids: CASSRDRDGYGYTF. CDR3 in DNA: TGTGCCAGCAGCCGCGACAGGGATGGCTATGGCTACACCTTC.

The chain combines TRBV7-6 with TRBJ1-3; D uncertain. Germline-derived CDR1 and CDR2 are SGHVS and FNYEAQ. V was shortened by 4 bases and J by 8 bases, with 15 bases between the two germline ends. The CDR3 is 14 amino acids. CDR3 sequence: CASSSWATTDTIYF. The CDR3 DNA sequence: TGTGCCAGCAGCTCCTGGGCCACGACGGACACCATATATTTT.

CDR3 sequence reads: CASSLILGGNGNTIYF. The CDR3 DNA follows: TGTGCCAGCAGCCTTATTCTGGGGGGAAATGGAAACACCATATATTTT. The rearrangement links TRBV7-9 to TRBJ1-3; weak D call: TRBD1 (5 bases). The CDR3 loop spans 16 amino acids. CDR1 and CDR2 from the germline V gene are SEHNR and FQNEAQ (reference sequence). Trimming took off 5 bases at V and 3 bases at J, with 17 bases between the two ends. The variable domain in full, completed from reference TRBV7-9 and TRBJ1-3, reads DTGVSQNPRHKITKRGQNVTFRCDPISEHNRLYWYRQTLGQGPEFLTYFQNEAQLEKSRLLSDRFSAERPKGSFSTLEIQRTEQGDSAMYLCASSLILGGNGNTIYFGEGSWLTVV.

The V call is TRBV11-2, the J call TRBJ1-1, with unresolved D. CDR1 and CDR2 (germline): SGHAT, FQNNGV. The V and J ends lost 0 bases and 5 bases respectively, with 7 bases between them. CDR3 size: 13 residues. The CDR3 protein is CASSLDRQTEAFF. The CDR3, as DNA: TGTGCCAGCAGCTTAGATCGACAAACTGAAGCTTTCTTT.

The chain links TRBV7-2 to TRBJ2-1; D possibly corresponds to TRBD2 (6 bases). The V gene lost 4 bases and the J gene lost 10 bases, with 14 bases spanning the gap. Germline V gene data show CDR1 as SGHTA and CDR2 as FQGNSA. CDR3 length equals 13 residues. The CDR3 loop is CASSYGTFFEQFF. In DNA form, the CDR3 reads TGTGCCAGCAGCTATGGGACTTTCTTCGAGCAGTTCTTC.